These T cell receptor beta chains were read from a single sample in a study of cytomegalovirus exposure and HLA in healthy donors. TCRdb's copy holds only in-frame clones and misses some; the assay was immunoSEQ multiplex PCR. The sample holds 250,000 to 350,000 clones, roughly 85% seen once. Sequences were obtained from PBMCs. The receptors shown here come from a middle-aged man in good health and CMV-seropositive. CDR3s include the opening cysteine and the closing phenylalanine or tryptophan. D genes are given only for firm matches. Clone size is stated in some rows and not others, as once, few, many or a class when expanded.

TRBD2	.	TRBV7-9	TRBJ2-7	TGTGCCAGCAGCTCTCTCGGGACTAGTCATACCTACGAGCAGTACTTC	CASSSLGTSHTYEQYF
.	.	TRBV6-4	TRBJ2-3	TGTGCCAGCAGTGACGGCAAGCGGACAGATACGCAGTATTTT	CASSDGKRTDTQYF
.	.	TRBV28	TRBJ2-7	TGTGCCAGCAGTTTACAGGTCACCTCCTACGAGCAGTACTTC	CASSLQVTSYEQYF
.	.	TRBV5-4	TRBJ1-4	TGTGCCAGCAGCCGGGCAGGGATAGGAAAACTGTTTTTT	CASSRAGIGKLFF
.	once	TRBV14	TRBJ1-2	TGTGCCAGCAGCCGCCTGACAGGCTGGGACTATGGCTACACCTTC	CASSRLTGWDYGYTF
.	.	TRBV7-3	TRBJ2-1	TGTGCCAGCAGCCAGAGAGGGTACAATGAGCAGTTCTTC	CASSQRGYNEQFF
TRBD2	.	TRBV30	TRBJ2-7	TGTGCCTGGGGGAGCGGGAGGAACTACGAGCAGTACTTC	CAWGSGRNYEQYF
.	.	TRBV7-3	TRBJ2-1	TGTGCCAGCAGCTTAAGTGGCGGCCCCTCCTACAATGAGCAGTTCTTC	CASSLSGGPSYNEQFF
TRBD2	few	TRBV28	TRBJ2-7	TGTGCCAGCAGCCCGGGGGGGCTCTCCTACGAGCAGTACTTC	CASSPGGLSYEQYF
.	.	TRBV4-3	TRBJ2-1	TGCGCCAGCAGCCAAGGGGTACAGGGCCCCTCCTACAATGAGCAGTTCTTC	CASSQGVQGPSYNEQFF
TRBD2	.	TRBV6-5	TRBJ2-5	TGTGCCAGCAGGGCGGGAGGCTCCCGGGGGACCCAGTACTTC	CASRAGGSRGTQYF
TRBD2	.	TRBV5-1	TRBJ2-7	TGCGCCAGTTCGACTGGGGAGGGGCTCGAGCAGTACTTC	CASSTGEGLEQYF
.	once	TRBV7-8	TRBJ2-6	TGTGCCAGCAGCTTAGATGGGTTGGGAGTCGGGGCCAACGTCCTGACTTTC	CASSLDGLGVGANVLTF
.	.	TRBV27	TRBJ1-4	TGTGCCAGCAGTTTATGGCCAGGGCCGGGAGCTAATGAAAAACTGTTTTTT	CASSLWPGPGANEKLFF
TRBD2	.	TRBV5-1	TRBJ2-7	TGCGCCAGCAGCGGTGGACTAGCGGGAGTAGACGAGCAGTACTTC	CASSGGLAGVDEQYF
.	.	TRBV27	TRBJ1-2	TGTGCCAGCAGTCGGACACAGGGAGCTAACTATGGCTACACCTTC	CASSRTQGANYGYTF
TRBD2	.	TRBV6-1	TRBJ2-2	TGTGCCAGCAGTGAACTAGCGGGAGGGCCCGGGGAGCTGTTTTTT	CASSELAGGPGELFF
TRBD1	.	TRBV7-9	TRBJ1-5	TGTGCCAGCACCGGGACAGGGGGTCAGCCCCAGCATTTT	CASTGTGGQPQHF
.	.	TRBV27	TRBJ1-5	TGTGCCAGCAGTTTAATGCAGGGAAATCAGCCCCAGCATTTT	CASSLMQGNQPQHF
.	.	TRBV11-3	TRBJ2-3	TGTGCCAGCCGCCTGGCGGGGCCCAGCACAGATACGCAGTATTTT	CASRLAGPSTDTQYF
.	.	TRBV30	TRBJ2-2	TGTGCCTGGAGTGTTGGAGGAGTGGGGGAGCTGTTTTTT	CAWSVGGVGELFF
.	few	TRBV30	TRBJ1-1	TGTGCCTGGGAGGGTACAGGGTCGACTGAAGCTTTCTTT	CAWEGTGSTEAFF
TRBD1	.	TRBV27	TRBJ2-7	TGTGCCAGCGGGTCGGGACAGTCCTACGAGCAGTACTTC	CASGSGQSYEQYF
TRBD1	.	TRBV10-3	TRBJ1-1	TGTGCCACCCTTTCGACAGGGGAACTCACTGAAGCTTTCTTT	CATLSTGELTEAFF
TRBD1	.	TRBV5-1	TRBJ2-3	TGCGCCAGCAGCCCTCGCGCCCAGGGGGCCGCAGATACGCAGTATTTT	CASSPRAQGAADTQYF
TRBD2	.	TRBV9	TRBJ2-1	TGTGCCAGCAGCGTAGATCCCAAGCGGGAGGCGGATGAGCAGTTCTTC	CASSVDPKREADEQFF
TRBD1	.	TRBV27	TRBJ1-2	TGTGCCAGCAGTTTATCGTTAGTAAGGGGGCGTAGTCGTTTCTATGGCTACACCTTC	CASSLSLVRGRSRFYGYTF
TRBD1	once	TRBV19	TRBJ1-5	TGTGCCACCTGGGACAGCCCCAATCAGCCCCAGCATTTT	CATWDSPNQPQHF
TRBD1	.	TRBV28	TRBJ1-2	TGTGCCAGCAGTTTACGGGCAGGGGGCATGGATGGCTACACCTTC	CASSLRAGGMDGYTF
TRBD2	.	TRBV7-2	TRBJ2-1	TGTGCCAGCAGCCCGAGGGGGACTAGCGGGAACAATGAGCAGTTCTTC	CASSPRGTSGNNEQFF
.	once	TRBV7-9	TRBJ2-5	TGTGCCAGCAGCGAGGGCGGCCAAGAGACCCAGTACTTC	CASSEGGQETQYF
.	.	TRBV12-5	TRBJ2-7	TGTGCTAGTGGTTTCGAGGCGTCCGAGCAGTACTTC	CASGFEASEQYF
.	.	TRBV19	TRBJ2-2	TGTGCCAGTAGAGACCCGGGGAACACCGGGGAGCTGTTTTTT	CASRDPGNTGELFF
.	once	TRBV9	TRBJ2-3	TGTGCCAGCAGCGTAGGAGTTAGCCCTAGCACAGATACGCAGTATTTT	CASSVGVSPSTDTQYF
TRBD1	few	TRBV11-2	TRBJ2-1	TGTGCCAGCAGCTACCGGGACAGGGCCTACAATGAGCAGTTCTTC	CASSYRDRAYNEQFF
.	once	TRBV29-1	TRBJ2-3	TGCAGCGTTGAAGGCGGGTTCTGGGGACAACCCTATAGCACAGATACGCAGTATTTT	CSVEGGFWGQPYSTDTQYF
.	.	TRBV2	TRBJ1-2	TGTGCCAGCAGCGACCCAGACAGAGGCTACACCTTC	CASSDPDRGYTF
.	few	TRBV5-5	TRBJ1-1	TGTGCCAGCAGCTGGGGTGGACATCCCGACACTGAAGCTTTCTTT	CASSWGGHPDTEAFF
.	.	TRBV7-6	TRBJ2-6	TGTGCCAGCAGCTCGAAAGGTTGGGGCAGTTATCCTTCTGGGGCCAACGTCCTGACTTTC	CASSSKGWGSYPSGANVLTF
.	.	TRBV19	TRBJ2-6	TGTGCCAGTAGTATAGTTTCAACAGCCTCTGGGGCCAACGTCCTGACTTTC	CASSIVSTASGANVLTF
.	.	TRBV5-4	TRBJ2-5	TGTGCCAGCAGGAGTCAACTAGAACAAGAGACCCAGTACTTC	CASRSQLEQETQYF
.	.	TRBV9	TRBJ1-2	TGTGCCAGCAGCGTAGACAGACAGCTCTCTAACTATGGCTACACCTTC	CASSVDRQLSNYGYTF
TRBD2	.	TRBV28	TRBJ2-1	TGTGCCAGCACCTTCTGGACTAGCGGGAGGTCGAACTACAATGAGCAGTTCTTC	CASTFWTSGRSNYNEQFF
TRBD1	.	TRBV19	TRBJ2-1	TGTGCCAGCGAAACAGGGGGACATGAGCAGTTCTTC	CASETGGHEQFF
.	.	TRBV28	TRBJ2-1	TGTGCCAGCAGTTTGGGGCGATTCGATGAGCAGTTCTTC	CASSLGRFDEQFF
TRBD1	.	TRBV9	TRBJ1-1	TGTGCCAGCAGCGTAGATGCAGGGGGCGTTGGCACTGAAGCTTTCTTT	CASSVDAGGVGTEAFF
.	.	TRBV28	TRBJ2-2	TGTGCCAGCAGTCCAAGTCAGGCGAACACCGGGGAGCTGTTTTTT	CASSPSQANTGELFF